Given below is one TCR beta chain in context. This entry is derived from a study of T cells in Graves' hyperthyroidism and ophthalmopathy. Regions amplified from RNA transcripts were the TCR beta CDR3 regions. RT-PCR in the first round (using the HTBI primer set) targeted the TCR CDR3. Using its own MiXCR run on the multiplex PCR reads, TCRdb lists one record per CDR3 protein. The data show 550,000 to 700,000 distinct CDR3 sequences, 14% to 15% seen once. This receptor was taken from a middle-aged woman with Graves' ophthalmopathy. Input material: blood.

The CDR3 coding sequence is TGTGCCACTAGGGACAGGGCAACCTACGAGCAGTACTTC. Translation: CATRDRATYEQYF. This chain joins TRBV19 and TRBJ2-7, with 9 bases aligning to TRBD1. Per the germline V gene, CDR1 is LNHDA and CDR2 is SQIVND (reference sequence). The CDR3 has 13 residues. V lost 10 bases and J lost 2; bases outside the gene matches: 6.